A selection of T cell receptor beta chains follows, all from one sample in a study of Ad26.COV2.S vaccination and SARS-CoV-2 variants. The table came from immunoSEQ multiplex PCR; TCRdb's copy has only in-frame clones and leaves some out. The table records roughly 350,000 clones, roughly 90% of them present only once. This specimen was peripheral blood, taken in a trial of Ad26.COV2.S vaccine versus placebo. The receptors here all came from a person aged 18-65 years who received the Ad26.COV2.S COVID-19 vaccine or a placebo. Each CDR3 is given with its conserved first and last residue. The order of the fields is D gene, clone size, V gene, J gene, CDR3 DNA, CDR3 protein. D genes are given only for firm matches. The listing skips clone size in some rows; elsewhere it reads once, few, many or a size class.

>.|.|TRBV7-9|TRBJ2-1
TGTGCCAGCAGCTTCCTCAGTACGAATGAGCAGTTCTTC
CASSFLSTNEQFF
>.|.|TRBV4-2|TRBJ2-7
TGTGCCAGCAGCCAAGTGGGAAGGGAATACGAGCAGTACTTC
CASSQVGREYEQYF
>TRBD2|.|TRBV6-2/TRBV6-3|TRBJ2-3
TGTGCCAGCAGTTCGATTCGGACTAGCGGGAGGAAAACAGATACGCAGTATTTT
CASSSIRTSGRKTDTQYF
>.|.|TRBV15|TRBJ2-7
TGTGCCACCAGCAGAGAACCAGGTCGCTCCTACGAGCAGTACTTC
CATSREPGRSYEQYF
>.|.|TRBV19|TRBJ1-4
TGTGCCAGTAGTAGGGCAGGGACTAATGAAAAACTGTTTTTT
CASSRAGTNEKLFF
>.|few|TRBV4-3|TRBJ1-3
TGCGCCAGCAGCCTTTCTACCCCGAGAACTGGAAACACCATATATTTT
CASSLSTPRTGNTIYF
>TRBD1|.|TRBV18|TRBJ2-3
TGTGCCAGCTCACCGGACAGGGCCCCTACAGATACGCAGTATTTT
CASSPDRAPTDTQYF
>.|.|TRBV21-1|TRBJ1-5
TGTGCCAGCAGCAAAGGCGGGCACAGGGTCAGGATAATAAGTGGCAATCAGCCCCAGCATTTT
CASSKGGHRVRIISGNQPQHF
>.|.|TRBV11-2|TRBJ1-1
TGTGCCAGCAGCTTAGGCCGCTTGGCAGGGGCCGACACTGAAGCTTTCTTT
CASSLGRLAGADTEAFF
>TRBD1|.|TRBV28|TRBJ2-2
TGTGCCAGCAGTTTAGGCCCATGGGACAGTAACACCGGGGAGCTGTTTTTT
CASSLGPWDSNTGELFF
>.|.|TRBV6-5|TRBJ2-3
TGTGCCAGCAGGCGGGACCGCCAAAGCACAGATACGCAGTATTTT
CASRRDRQSTDTQYF
>TRBD1|.|TRBV6-2/TRBV6-3|TRBJ1-5
TGTGCCAGCAGTTACTCGGCAGGGGGCTGGGACCAGCCCCAGCATTTT
CASSYSAGGWDQPQHF
>TRBD1|.|TRBV5-1|TRBJ1-5
TGCGCCAGCAGCTGGACAGGGGGCGGCAATCAGCCCCAGCATTTT
CASSWTGGGNQPQHF
>.|.|TRBV24-1|TRBJ2-2
TGTGCCACCAGTGATACCGGGACCAACACCGGGGAGCTGTTTTTT
CATSDTGTNTGELFF
>TRBD1|.|TRBV6-5|TRBJ1-5
TGTGCCAGCAGTAGGACAGGGAGAGATCAGCCCCAGCATTTT
CASSRTGRDQPQHF
>TRBD1|.|TRBV5-1|TRBJ1-5
TGCGCCAGCAGTCCCGGGACAGCCCCTGTCAGCAATCAGCCCCAGCATTTT
CASSPGTAPVSNQPQHF
>.|once|TRBV4-2|TRBJ1-5
TGTGCCAGCAGCCAAGATCTTCTAGATAATCAGCCCCAGCATTTT
CASSQDLLDNQPQHF
>TRBD1|.|TRBV4-1|TRBJ2-7
TGCGCCAGCAGCCACGGGACAGAACGACACGAGCAGTACTTC
CASSHGTERHEQYF
>TRBD1|.|TRBV5-1|TRBJ2-5
TGCGCCAGCAGCCGGGGACAGGGGGAGGGAGAGACCCAGTACTTC
CASSRGQGEGETQYF
>.|.|TRBV7-2|TRBJ2-7
TGTGCCAGCAGCACAGACCGACAGGTCCTCTACGAGCAGTACTTC
CASSTDRQVLYEQYF
>.|once|TRBV9|TRBJ1-2
TGTGCCAGCAGCAGGGATTATGGCTACACCTTC
CASSRDYGYTF
>.|.|TRBV13|TRBJ2-1
TGTGCCAGCAGCTTAGAGGGGAAGGTAGGCCGGGACAATGAGCAGTTCTTC
CASSLEGKVGRDNEQFF
>TRBD1|.|TRBV9|TRBJ1-5
TGTGCCAGCAGCTCTGGGACAGGTAGCAATCAGCCCCAGCATTTT
CASSSGTGSNQPQHF
>.|.|TRBV7-3|TRBJ1-3
TGTGCCAGCAGCTTGACCGGTGGCTCTGGAAACACCATATATTTT
CASSLTGGSGNTIYF
>TRBD1|.|TRBV7-3|TRBJ1-1
TGTGCCAGCAGCCCCGGGGGGACAGTGAACACTGAAGCTTTCTTT
CASSPGGTVNTEAFF
>TRBD1|.|TRBV6-5|TRBJ1-3
TGTGCCAGCAGTTCACAGGGGATACAAGGAAACACCATATATTTT
CASSSQGIQGNTIYF
>.|.|TRBV4-3|TRBJ1-6
TGCGCCAGCAGCCAAGATTTTACTAGGGATAATTCACCCCTCCACTTT
CASSQDFTRDNSPLHF
>TRBD2|few|TRBV7-2|TRBJ2-7
TGTGCCAGCAGCTCGGCCGGGACTAGCGGGGGGCGAGCCTACGAGCAGTACTTC
CASSSAGTSGGRAYEQYF
>.|.|TRBV2|TRBJ2-1
TGTGCCAGCAGTGAACTGGGGCACAATGAGCAGTTCTTC
CASSELGHNEQFF
>TRBD1|few|TRBV7-2|TRBJ1-6
TGTGCCAGCACCCCAGGGGGCAGGAGAAATTCACCCCTCCACTTT
CASTPGGRRNSPLHF
>.|once|TRBV27|TRBJ2-1
TGTGCCAGCAGTTTATCGTGGTCCTACAATGAGCAGTTCTTC
CASSLSWSYNEQFF
>.|.|TRBV5-8|TRBJ1-5
TGTGCCAGCAGCTGGACTGGGGGCAATCAGCCCCAGCATTTT
CASSWTGGNQPQHF
>.|.|TRBV6-6|TRBJ1-5
TGTGCCAGCAGTTATATCTCAGGGGATCAGCCCCAGCATTTT
CASSYISGDQPQHF
>TRBD1|.|TRBV5-4|TRBJ2-7
TGTGCCAGCAGCGAGGACAGGGGCTCTTTTTACGAGCAGTACTTC
CASSEDRGSFYEQYF
>.|once|TRBV19|TRBJ1-5
TGTGCCAGTAGTATCCGGGACAACAATCAGCCCCAGCATTTT
CASSIRDNNQPQHF
>TRBD1|.|TRBV6-5|TRBJ2-5
TGTGCCAGTAGGGGGGACAGGGTTCAAGAGACCCAGTACTTC
CASRGDRVQETQYF
>TRBD1|once|TRBV5-5|TRBJ2-3
TGTGCCAGCAGCTTGGAATTTTGGGACAGGGGCACAGATACGCAGTATTTT
CASSLEFWDRGTDTQYF
>.|once|TRBV6-6|TRBJ1-4
TGTGCCAGCAGGGAGCTCGGGGAAAAACTGTTTTTT
CASRELGEKLFF
>TRBD1|once|TRBV6-5|TRBJ2-7
TGTGCCAGCAGTTTAGGACAGGGTACCGAGCAGTACTTC
CASSLGQGTEQYF
>.|.|TRBV11-2|TRBJ1-2
TGTGCCAGCAGCCCCGGGTGGGGTGGCTACACCTTC
CASSPGWGGYTF
>.|.|TRBV9|TRBJ2-3
TGTGCCAGCAGCGTAGGTAGCCTTAGCACAGATACGCAGTATTTT
CASSVGSLSTDTQYF
>.|.|TRBV6-2/TRBV6-3|TRBJ2-1
TGTGCCAGCAGTTACGGGGCAGGGCGTGGCAATGAGCAGTTCTTC
CASSYGAGRGNEQFF
>.|once|TRBV7-8|TRBJ2-7
TGTGCCAGCAGCCCTGGGACCTACGAGCAGTACTTC
CASSPGTYEQYF
>TRBD1|.|TRBV10-2|TRBJ1-5
TGCGCCAGCAGTGAGTCAGGGGGCTATCAGCCCCAGCATTTT
CASSESGGYQPQHF